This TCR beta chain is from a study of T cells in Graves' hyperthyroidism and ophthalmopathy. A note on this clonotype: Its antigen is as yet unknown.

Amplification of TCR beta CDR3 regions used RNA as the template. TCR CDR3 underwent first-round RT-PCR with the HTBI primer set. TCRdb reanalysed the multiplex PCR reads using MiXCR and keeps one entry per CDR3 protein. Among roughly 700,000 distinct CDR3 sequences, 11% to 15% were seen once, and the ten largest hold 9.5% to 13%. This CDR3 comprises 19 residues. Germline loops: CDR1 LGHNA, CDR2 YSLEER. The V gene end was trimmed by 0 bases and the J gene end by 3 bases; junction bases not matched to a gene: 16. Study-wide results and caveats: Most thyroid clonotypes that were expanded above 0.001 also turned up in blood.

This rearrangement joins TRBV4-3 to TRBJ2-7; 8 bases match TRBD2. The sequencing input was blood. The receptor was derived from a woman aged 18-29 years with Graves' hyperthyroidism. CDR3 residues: CASSQEIWPAGDPFYEQYF. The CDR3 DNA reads TGCGCCAGCAGCCAAGAAATCTGGCCAGCGGGAGATCCCTTCTACGAGCAGTACTTC.